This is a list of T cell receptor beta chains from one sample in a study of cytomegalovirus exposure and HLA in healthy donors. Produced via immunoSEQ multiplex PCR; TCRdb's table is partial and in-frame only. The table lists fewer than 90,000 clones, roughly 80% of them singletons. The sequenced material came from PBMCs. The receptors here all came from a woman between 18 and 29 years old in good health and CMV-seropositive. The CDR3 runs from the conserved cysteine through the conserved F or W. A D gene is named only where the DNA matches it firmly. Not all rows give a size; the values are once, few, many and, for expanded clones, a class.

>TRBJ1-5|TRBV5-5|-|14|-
TGTGCCAGCAGCTGGCGGATAACTGATCAGCCCCAGCATTTT
CASSWRITDQPQHF
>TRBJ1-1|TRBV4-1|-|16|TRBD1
TGCGCCAGCAGCCAAGGGGGACAGGGTCTGAACACTGAAGCTTTCTTT
CASSQGGQGLNTEAFF
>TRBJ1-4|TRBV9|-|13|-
TGTGCCAGCAGCGTAGATGTAGGGAGCGAGCTGTTTTTT
CASSVDVGSELFF
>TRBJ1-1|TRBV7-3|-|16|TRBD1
TGTGCCAGCAGCCAATCTGGGACAGGGGGCTTGCGTGAAGCTTTCTTT
CASSQSGTGGLREAFF
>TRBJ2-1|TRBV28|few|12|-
TGTGCCAGCACCGTACAGGGTAATGAGCAGTTCTTC
CASTVQGNEQFF
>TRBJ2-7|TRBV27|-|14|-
TGTGCCAGCACCACGGGGATGAGCTCCTACGAGCAGTACTTC
CASTTGMSSYEQYF
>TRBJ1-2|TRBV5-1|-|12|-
TGCGCCAGCCGGGACACCGACTATGGCTACACCTTC
CASRDTDYGYTF
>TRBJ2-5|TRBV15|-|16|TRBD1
TGTGCCACCAGCAGTTACAGGGGCCTCTTGCAAGAGACCCAGTACTTC
CATSSYRGLLQETQYF
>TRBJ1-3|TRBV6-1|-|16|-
TGTGCCAGCAGTGGAACCGCCGCCTACTCTGGAAACACCATATATTTT
CASSGTAAYSGNTIYF
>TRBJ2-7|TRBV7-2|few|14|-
TGTGCCAGCAGCTTAGCGGTAGAGGGATTTGGTGAATGCTTC
CASSLAVEGFGECF
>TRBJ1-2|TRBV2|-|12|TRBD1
TGTGCCAGGGGGGGACAGGCGTATGGCTACACCTTC
CARGGQAYGYTF
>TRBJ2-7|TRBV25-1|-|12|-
TGTGCCAGCAGTAGAGGCAGCCACGAGCAGTACTTC
CASSRGSHEQYF
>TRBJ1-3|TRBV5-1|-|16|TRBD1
TGCGCCAGCAGCGCCTACAGGGGACCGACTGGAAACACCATATATTTT
CASSAYRGPTGNTIYF
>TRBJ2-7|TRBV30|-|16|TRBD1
TGTGCCTGGAGTTCGTTAAGGACAGGGGATTTGGTCGAGCAGTACTTC
CAWSSLRTGDLVEQYF
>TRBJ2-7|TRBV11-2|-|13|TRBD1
TGTGCCAGCAGCTCGCTACAGGGGTTTGAGCAGTACTTC
CASSSLQGFEQYF
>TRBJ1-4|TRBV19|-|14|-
TGTGCCAGTGGCCTTTCCCCCACTAATGAAAAACTGTTTTTT
CASGLSPTNEKLFF
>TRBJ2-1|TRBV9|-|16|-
TGTGCCAGCAGCCCCCTTGGGGGGGGCCTAAACAATGAGCAGTTCTTC
CASSPLGGGLNNEQFF
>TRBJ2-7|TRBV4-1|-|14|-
TGCGCCAGCAGCCAAGTGGGCAGGATAAGCGAGCAGTACTTC
CASSQVGRISEQYF
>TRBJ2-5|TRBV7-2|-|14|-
TGTGCCAGCAGCTCAGACAGGTACCAAGAGACCCAGTACTTC
CASSSDRYQETQYF
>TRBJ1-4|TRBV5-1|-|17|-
TGCGCCAGCAGCTTGAAATCAACGGGGACTGGTAATGAAAAACTGTTTTTT
CASSLKSTGTGNEKLFF
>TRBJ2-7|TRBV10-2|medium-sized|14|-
TGCGCCAGCAGTCCGGACGGGATGAACTACGAGCAGTACTTC
CASSPDGMNYEQYF
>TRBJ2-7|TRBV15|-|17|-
TGTGCCACCAGCAGAGATAGGGAGGCAGGACCCGCGGGGGAGCAGTACTTC
CATSRDREAGPAGEQYF
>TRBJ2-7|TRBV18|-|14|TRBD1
TGTGCCAGCTCACGAGACGGGACAGGGGAAGAGCAGTACTTC
CASSRDGTGEEQYF
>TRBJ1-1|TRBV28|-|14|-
TGTGCCAGCAGTTTTCGGGGGAGAGGCACTGAAGCTTTCTTT
CASSFRGRGTEAFF
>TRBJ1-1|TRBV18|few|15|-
TGTGCCAGCTCACCAGGCCGGGGGGAGTTCACTGAAGCTTTCTTT
CASSPGRGEFTEAFF
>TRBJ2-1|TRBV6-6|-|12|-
TGTGCCAGCAGTTACTCGGACGCCAGGGCGTTCTTC
CASSYSDARAFF
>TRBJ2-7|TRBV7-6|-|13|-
TGTGCCAGCAGCAAGGGGGGGGTGGGCGAGCAGTACTTC
CASSKGGVGEQYF
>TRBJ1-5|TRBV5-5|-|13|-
TGTGCCAGCAACCTCGAGGGCAATCAGCCCCAGCATTTT
CASNLEGNQPQHF
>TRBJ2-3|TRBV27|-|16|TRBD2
TGTGCCAGCAGTTTATCCCCGGGGGGGAGCACAGATACGCAGTATTTT
CASSLSPGGSTDTQYF
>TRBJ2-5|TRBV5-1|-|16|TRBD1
TGCGCCAGCAGCCAATCCGGGACAGAGTTCCAAGAGACCCAGTACTTC
CASSQSGTEFQETQYF
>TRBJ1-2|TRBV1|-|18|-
TGCACCAGCAGCCAAGATTCAAGGTGTAGGGGAGGAGGCTATGGCTACACCTTC
CTSSQDSRCRGGGYGYTF
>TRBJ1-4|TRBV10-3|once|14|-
TGTGCCATCAGTGACGGGGTGCTCCGGGAAAAACTGTTTTTT
CAISDGVLREKLFF
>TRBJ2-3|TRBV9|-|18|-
TGTGCCAGCAGCGTATCTCCCCGACAGGACCTCGGGACAGATACGCAGTATTTT
CASSVSPRQDLGTDTQYF
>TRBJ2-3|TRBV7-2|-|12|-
TGTGCCAGCAGCTTAAATCGGCGGACGCAGTATTTT
CASSLNRRTQYF
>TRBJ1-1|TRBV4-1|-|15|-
TGCGCCAGCAGCCAAGGCGGCGGGGGGAACACTGAAGCTTTCTTT
CASSQGGGGNTEAFF
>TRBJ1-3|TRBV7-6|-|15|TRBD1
TGTGCCAGCAGCCTACAGGGGAGCTCTGGAAACACCATATATTTT
CASSLQGSSGNTIYF
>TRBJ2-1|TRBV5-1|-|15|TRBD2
TGCGCCAGCAGCTTGGACGGGGGGGGCTACAATGAGCAGTTCTTC
CASSLDGGGYNEQFF
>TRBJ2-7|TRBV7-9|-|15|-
TGTGCCAGCAGCTTACCGGCCAGGGGATCCTACGAGCAGTACTTC
CASSLPARGSYEQYF
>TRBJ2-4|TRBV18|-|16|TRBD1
TGTGCCAGCTCACCATCAAGTCAGGGGGCTCGGAACATTCAGTACTTC
CASSPSSQGARNIQYF